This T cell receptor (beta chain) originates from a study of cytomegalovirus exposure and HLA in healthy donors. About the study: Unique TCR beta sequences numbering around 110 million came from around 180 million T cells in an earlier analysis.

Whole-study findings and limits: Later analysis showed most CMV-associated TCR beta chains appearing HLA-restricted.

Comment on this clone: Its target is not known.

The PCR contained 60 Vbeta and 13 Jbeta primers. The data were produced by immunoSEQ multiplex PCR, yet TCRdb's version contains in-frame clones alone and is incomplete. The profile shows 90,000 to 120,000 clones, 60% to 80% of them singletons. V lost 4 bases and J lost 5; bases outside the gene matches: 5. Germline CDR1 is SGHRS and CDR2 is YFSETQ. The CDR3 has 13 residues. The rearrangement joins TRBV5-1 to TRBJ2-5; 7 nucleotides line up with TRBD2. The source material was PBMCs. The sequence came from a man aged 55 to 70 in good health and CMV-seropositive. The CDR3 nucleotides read TGCGCCAGCAGCCAGACTAGCTTGGAGACCCAGTACTTC. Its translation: CASSQTSLETQYF.